This TCR beta chain was obtained from a study of cytomegalovirus exposure and HLA in healthy donors. The wider study: Assignment to the Caucasian-associated ancestry cluster applied to about 80% of the approximately 400 genotyped donors.

Regarding this clone: The antigen is undetermined.

The junction had 8 bases not matched to a gene; V was cut back by 4 bases and J by 2 bases. The CDR3 has 16 residues. CDR1 is SEHNR and CDR2 is FQNEAQ in the germline V gene (reference sequence). Use of 60 Vbeta and 13 Jbeta primers characterized the PCR. Here immunoSEQ multiplex PCR was the method, and the copy in TCRdb shows in-frame clones only, minus some. The sample has under 200,000 clones; roughly 80% are singletons. Study-level results: For TCR beta chains, V- and J-gene trimming was later linked to a missense DCLRE1C variant. A later analysis appeared to link common viral pathogens to several of the most significant clusters. Per a later analysis, about 15,000 TCR beta sequences showed association with HLA alleles at 0.05 false discovery rate.

V is TRBV7-9 and J is TRBJ2-3; the match to TRBD1 covers 8 bases. Source material: PBMCs. The TCR was taken from a male donor in good health and CMV-seronegative. The CDR3 here is CASSSRTGTNTDTQYF. The CDR3 DNA follows: TGTGCCAGCAGCTCCCGGACAGGGACGAACACAGATACGCAGTATTTT.